Listed here are 32 T cell receptor beta chains from one sample, sequenced in a study of molecular identifiers for immune sequencing clone quantification. TCRdb processed the PCR reads anew with MiXCR; each CDR3 protein has one entry. The table has tens of thousands of distinct CDR3 sequences, approximately 26% seen once. The sequenced material came from naive CD8+ T cells from blood, with Jurkat cell RNA spiked in. Specified subset: FACS-sorted CD8+CD4-CCR7+CD45RA+ naive T cells. These receptors came from a human donor in good health. Some libraries in this study had Jurkat cell RNA spiked in.

This clonotype was recorded a few times. This chain links TRBV30 with TRBJ2-7; TRBD1 matches at 8 bases. Trimming at V came to 7 bases and at J to 2 bases, leaving 13 bases not matched to a gene. Germline assignment: CDR1 GTSNPN and CDR2 SVGIG (reference sequence). This CDR3 spans 15 amino acids. The CDR3 DNA reads as TGTGCCTCCGCACCCACCGGGACAGGACCCTACGAGCAGTACTTC. The encoded protein is CASAPTGTGPYEQYF.

Many counts were recorded for this clonotype. This chain links TRBV27 with TRBJ2-7; 7 bases map to TRBD1. The germline gives CDR1 MNHEY, CDR2 SMNVEV (reference sequence). This CDR3 is 12 amino acids long. The ends lost 5 bases at V and 7 bases at J; junction bases unmatched: 5. DNA of the CDR3: TGTGCCAGCAGTCCCACAGGGGTTGAGCAGTACTTC. Translated, it gives CASSPTGVEQYF.

In its sample, this clonotype was seen many times. V gene TRBV12-3 or TRBV12-4 combines with J gene TRBJ2-3, with 7 bases that match TRBD1. The CDR3 consists of 12 residues. The trim removed 5 bases at V and 6 bases at J, leaving 2 bases unmatched. DNA of the CDR3: TGTGCCAGCAGTACAGGGGTGGATACGCAGTATTTT. Its protein is CASSTGVDTQYF.

In this sample, this clonotype turned up a few times. The chain uses TRBV30 and TRBJ2-1, with D maybe TRBD1 (6 bases). The CDR3 extends over 14 amino acids. V lost 4 bases, J lost 8 bases, and 18 bases lay in between. The germline gives CDR1 GTSNPN, CDR2 SVGIG (reference sequence). CDR3 region: CAWNRDTYADEQFF. Written as DNA, the CDR3 is TGTGCCTGGAATCGGGACACCTATGCCGATGAGCAGTTCTTC.

Regarding this clonotype: At one end, the junction sequence differs from germline, possibly due to a read error. The rearrangement joins TRBV7-9 to TRBJ2-7; 10 positions agree with TRBD1. Looked up from germline, CDR1 is SEHNR and CDR2 is FQNEAQ (reference sequence). There are 15 residues in the CDR3. This chain's CDR3 is CAGSIPGQGRYEQYF. The CDR3 region has the DNA TGTGCCGGCAGCATACCGGGACAGGGGAGGTACGAGCAGTACTTC.

This clonotype was counted many times. J is TRBJ2-5 and V is TRBV7-9; tentatively, D is TRBD1 (6 bases). The CDR3 loop spans 11 amino acids. V shed 7 bases and J shed 5 bases, with 8 bases lying between them. Germline V gene lookup returns CDR1 SEHNR and CDR2 FQNEAQ (reference sequence). CDR3 DNA: TGTGCCAGCACCCAGGGGGAGACCCAGTACTTC. It yields the protein CASTQGETQYF.

Regarding this clonotype: A read error may be the cause here, since a much bigger clone is one base away. This sequence joins TRBV7-9 and TRBJ2-6; maybe TRBD1 (5 bases). The germline CDR1 and CDR2 sequences are SEHNR and FQNEAQ (reference sequence). The CDR3 is 15 amino acids. CDR3 region: CASSRTPTGANVQTF. CDR3 sequence (DNA): TGTGCCAGCAGCCGGACACCAACTGGGGCCAACGTCCAGACTTTC.

This clonotype occurred many times. The rearrangement uses TRBV7-9 and TRBJ2-3; the D gene is possibly TRBD1 (5 bases). The germline CDR1 and CDR2 sequences are SEHNR and FQNEAQ (reference sequence). Trimming removed 5 bases from V and 1 base from J, with 13 bases in between. The CDR3 loop spans 15 amino acids. CDR3 loop: CASSHASRGTDTQYF. CDR3 DNA sequence: TGTGCCAGCAGCCACGCATCCAGGGGCACAGATACGCAGTATTTT.

This clonotype was observed at least ten times. The chain combines TRBV25-1 with TRBJ2-1; perhaps TRBD2 as D (6 bases). The CDR3 is made up of 15 amino acids. V lost 2 bases to trimming and J lost 7 bases, with 15 bases between them. CDR1 and CDR2 (germline): MGHDK, SYGVNS. CDR3: CASSEMLSGANEQFF. As DNA, the CDR3 is TGTGCCAGCAGTGAAATGCTTAGCGGAGCTAATGAGCAGTTCTTC.

The chain uses TRBV6-2 or TRBV6-3 and TRBJ2-1; tentative D call: TRBD1 (6 bases). There are 14 residues in the CDR3. Germline V gives CDR1 MNHEY, CDR2 SVGEGT. Trimming shortened V by 6 bases and J by 1 base, and 10 bases separated the two germline ends. CDR3 bases: TGTGCCAGCAGACAGGACAGATCCTACAATGAGCAGTTCTTC. The encoded protein is CASRQDRSYNEQFF.

The table lists this clonotype with many counts. The chain joins TRBV7-2 to TRBJ2-3, with a possible D match to TRBD1 (6 bases). Germline V CDR1 and CDR2: SGHTA, FQGNSA. The CDR3 has 18 amino acids. The V end lost 1 base, the J end lost 2 bases, and 19 bases lay between the germline ends. DNA for the CDR3: TGTGCCAGCAGCTTAGGAACAGGGATCGAGTCGTTCACAGATACGCAGTATTTT. It is translated as CASSLGTGIESFTDTQYF.

This clonotype has at least ten counts. The chain joins TRBV4-2 to TRBJ1-2, with D unclear. Between the trimmed V and J ends, which lost 1 base and 0 bases, there was a span of 6 bases. Germline V lookup: CDR1 LGHNA, CDR2 YNFKEQ. This CDR3 comprises 14 residues. CDR3 nucleotide sequence: TGTGCCAGCAGCCAAGTAGGGACTAACTATGGCTACACCTTC. Its protein is CASSQVGTNYGYTF.

The rearrangement joins TRBV12-3 or TRBV12-4 to TRBJ1-6; 7 nucleotides match TRBD1. V lost 3 bases, J lost 10 bases, and 12 bases stayed unmatched. There are 16 residues in the CDR3. CDR3: CASSFSPTGPKSPLHF. The CDR3 nucleotides read TGTGCCAGCAGTTTTTCCCCGACAGGGCCTAAATCACCCCTCCACTTT.

On this clonotype: This may be a read error, as it is one base from a much larger clone. This rearrangement joins TRBV9 to TRBJ1-3; D gene uncertain. The CDR3 has 15 amino acids. Germline lookup yields CDR1 SGDLS and CDR2 YYNGEE. The CDR3 is CASSLDVYSGNAIYF. The CDR3 DNA reads as TGTGCCAGCAGCCTAGACGTTTACTCTGGAAACGCCATATATTTT. Full variable domain (outside the CDR3, taken from reference TRBV9 and TRBJ1-3): DSGVTQTPKHLITATGQRVTLRCSPRSGDLSVYWYQQSLDQGLQFLIQYYNGEERAKGNILERFSAQQFPDLHSELNLSSLELGDSALYFCASSLDVYSGNAIYFGEGSWLTVV.

This clonotype was recorded many times. The V and J genes are TRBV6-6 and TRBJ2-3; 9 positions agree with TRBD1. V lost 0 bases, J lost 3 bases, and 7 bases stayed unmatched. Looked up from germline, CDR1 is MNHNY and CDR2 is SVGAGI (reference sequence). The CDR3 is 17 amino acids. CDR3 sequence: CASSYSRIQGATDTQYF. The CDR3 coding sequence is TGTGCCAGCAGTTACTCGAGAATACAGGGGGCGACAGATACGCAGTATTTT.

This clonotype was found many times. This sequence joins TRBV29-1 and TRBJ1-1; D unresolved. CDR3 length: 10 residues. Trimming took off 6 bases at V and 8 bases at J, with 10 bases between the two ends. Germline CDR1 and CDR2: SQVTM and ANQGSEA. The CDR3 DNA reads TGCAGCGTGGAGGCAGAGGAAGCTTTCTTT. It specifies CSVEAEEAFF.

This clonotype appeared many times. One end of the junction is discordant with germline, which a read error may explain. The chain employs TRBV4-1 and TRBJ2-1; 7 nucleotides line up with TRBD1. This CDR3 contains 13 residues. The germline gives CDR1 MGHRA, CDR2 YSYEKL. The CDR3 bases are TGCGCCAGCAGTCAAGGGGGCGTCAATGAGCAGTTCTTC. Protein: CASSQGGVNEQFF.

This clonotype has at least ten counts. This chain connects TRBV30 to TRBJ1-1, with D possibly TRBD1 on 6 matching bases. V lost 0 bases, J lost 2 bases, and 7 bases lay in between. This CDR3 is 13 amino acids long. Germline V gives CDR1 GTSNPN, CDR2 SVGIG (reference sequence). CDR3: CAWSVGGNTEAFF. CDR3 bases: TGTGCCTGGAGTGTAGGGGGAAACACTGAAGCTTTCTTT.

Points on this clonotype: A read error is possible here, since a much larger clone lies one base away. V and J are TRBV28 and TRBJ2-2, with a tentative D call TRBD1 (6 bases). From germline, CDR1 is MDHEN and CDR2 SYDVKM. This CDR3 contains 16 residues. The CDR3 nucleotides are TGTGCCAGCAGTTTCATCACAGGGCCGAACTCCGGGGAGCTGTTTTTT. The encoded protein is CASSFITGPNSGELFF.

This clonotype was seen a single time. The junction shows a germline mismatch at one end, possibly a read error. The genes are TRBV20-1 and TRBJ2-3; 11 bases are a match to TRBD2. Germline V gene lookup returns CDR1 DFQATT and CDR2 SNEGSKA (reference sequence). CDR3 size: 21 residues. Here the CDR3 reads CSARVGARDGTSGASTDTQEF. The CDR3 bases are TGCAGTGCTAGAGTTGGGGCCCGGGATGGGACTAGCGGAGCTAGCACAGATACGCAGGAGTTT.

The table lists this clonotype with many counts. J is TRBJ2-1 and V is TRBV7-6; the D call may be TRBD1 or TRBD2 (6 bases each). The germline V gene has CDR1 SGHVS and CDR2 FNYEAQ. V gave up 5 bases and J gave up 4 bases, with 18 bases separating them. This CDR3 contains 16 residues. The CDR3: CASSPGGGPPYNEQFF. CDR3 nucleotides: TGTGCCAGCAGCCCTGGAGGGGGGCCCCCTTACAATGAGCAGTTCTTC.

Ten or more counts support this clonotype. The V call is TRBV30, the J call TRBJ2-3; 7 bases align to TRBD1. The V and J ends lost 4 bases and 0 bases, in that order; junction bases with no gene match: 7. The CDR3 runs 15 residues. Looked up from germline, CDR1 is GTSNPN and CDR2 is SVGIG (reference sequence). CDR3 loop: CAWTEGATSTDTQYF. CDR3 DNA: TGTGCCTGGACCGAGGGGGCTACAAGCACAGATACGCAGTATTTT.

As concerns this clonotype: A much larger clone differs by one base, so this may be a read error. This chain connects TRBV4-3 to TRBJ2-7, with D possibly being TRBD2 (6 bases). Germline CDR1 LGHNA, CDR2 YSLEER. The CDR3 covers 14 residues. In DNA, the CDR3 is TGCGCCAGCAGCCAAGGTGCGGGACCCTACGAGCAGAACTTC. It codes for CASSQGAGPYEQNF.

At least ten counts were recorded for this clonotype. The rearrangement uses TRBV6-5 and TRBJ2-5, with TRBD1 identical over 10 bases. The ends lost 8 bases at V and 6 bases at J; junction bases unmatched: 9. The CDR3 length is 14 residues. Germline CDR1 MNHEY, CDR2 SVGAGI. Here the CDR3 DNA reads TGTGCCAGCCGACCGGGACAGGGGAGCCAGACCCAGTACTTC. Translation gives CASRPGQGSQTQYF.

This clonotype was observed a handful of times. The chain recombines TRBV20-1 with TRBJ2-7; TRBD1 might be the D (5 bases). Looked up from germline, CDR1 is DFQATT and CDR2 is SNEGSKA (reference sequence). This CDR3 has 14 amino acids. Trimming removed 0 bases from V and 0 bases from J, with 9 bases in between. CDR3 sequence (DNA): TGCAGTGCTAGAGAAACAGGTGTCTCCTACGAGCAGTACTTC. Residues: CSARETGVSYEQYF.

This clonotype was seen at least ten times. DNA of the CDR3: TGTGCCAGTCGCCCTGGGACTAACACTGAAGCTTTCTTT. It translates to CASRPGTNTEAFF. The chain carries TRBV4-2 and TRBJ1-1; maybe TRBD1 (5 bases). The ends were cut back, 9 bases at V and 2 bases at J, with 13 bases in the middle. This CDR3 has 13 residues. Germline CDR1 reads LGHNA; CDR2 reads YNFKEQ.

A note on this clonotype: Mismatch with germline at one junction end may stem from a read error. The chain links TRBV7-9 to TRBJ2-7, with D perhaps matching TRBD1 or TRBD2 (5 bases each). CDR3 size: 15 residues. The V gene's germline CDR1 is SEHNR and CDR2 FQNEAQ (reference sequence). CDR3 nucleotide sequence: TGTGCCAGCGGCTTAGCGCCCGGGGCAGGGTACGAGCAGTACTTC. As protein: CASGLAPGAGYEQYF.

A remark on this clonotype: A much larger clone is a single base away; this may be a read error. V usage is TRBV12-3 or TRBV12-4 and J usage is TRBJ2-7, with D unresolved. V shed 8 bases and J shed 2 bases, with 19 bases lying between them. The CDR3 consists of 15 residues. Here the CDR3 reads CASGSGRILAYEQYF. The CDR3 nucleotides are TGTGCCAGCGGTTCGGGTAGGATCCTCGCCTACGAGCAGTACTTC.

This clonotype came up many times. The rearrangement links TRBV7-9 to TRBJ2-7; 9 bases are shared with TRBD1. Germline V gene lookup returns CDR1 SEHNR and CDR2 FQNEAQ (reference sequence). Germline trimming cut 3 bases from V and 2 bases from J; bases unmatched to any gene: 8. The CDR3 spans 16 residues. CDR3 protein: CASSLGQGIEAYEQYF. CDR3 sequence (DNA): TGTGCCAGCAGCTTGGGACAGGGAATAGAAGCCTACGAGCAGTACTTC.

This clonotype was counted at least ten times. CDR3 sequence: CASSLRTGRQETQYF. CDR3 DNA sequence: TGTGCCAGCAGCTTGAGGACAGGCCGCCAAGAGACCCAGTACTTC. V is TRBV5-6 and J is TRBJ2-5, with 7 bases aligning to TRBD1. The CDR3 runs to 15 residues. Per germline, CDR1 SGHDT and CDR2 YYEEEE. The ends lost 1 base at V and 1 base at J; junction bases unmatched: 4.

This clonotype was detected ten times or more. This chain links TRBV5-6 with TRBJ2-7, with D hard to call. Germline CDR1 SGHDT, CDR2 YYEEEE. The CDR3 spans 13 residues. Trimming removed 0 bases from V and 3 bases from J, with 7 bases in between. The CDR3 region is CASSLDPSYEQYF. The CDR3 region has the DNA TGTGCCAGCAGCTTGGACCCCAGCTACGAGCAGTACTTC.

With respect to this clonotype: A much larger clone differs from this one at a single base, so this may be a read error. The chain has TRBV16 and TRBJ1-5; weak D call: TRBD1 (5 bases). The CDR3 sequence is 16 residues long. In germline, CDR1 is KGHSY, CDR2 FQNENV. The CDR3 nucleotides read TGTGCCAGCGGCCAATCGACGGTCGGGGCCGGGCAGCCCCAGCATTTT. It specifies CASGQSTVGAGQPQHF.